Each of the 27 T cell receptor beta chains below was sequenced from the same sample in a study of control samples from healthy donors and cancer patients. The table came from immunoSEQ multiplex PCR; TCRdb's copy has only in-frame clones and leaves some out. Of about 170,000 clones detected, 91% appear once; the ten largest clones hold 1.5%. Material for sequencing was blood. The receptors originated from a woman in her thirties in good health.

The V call is TRBV24-1, the J call TRBJ2-2, with 9 bases that match TRBD2. The CDR3 sequence is 15 residues long. Germline CDR1 reads KGHDR; CDR2 reads SFDVKD. V trimming: 4 bases; J trimming: 4 bases; junction bases outside the gene matches: 3. The CDR3 bases are TGTGCCACCAGTGAGAGCGGGAGGCCCACCGGGGAGCTGTTTTTT. It codes for CATSESGRPTGELFF.

The chain couples TRBV11-2 to TRBJ2-1, with 10 positions matching TRBD2. The V and J ends lost 4 bases and 1 base, in that order; junction bases with no gene match: 4. The CDR3 is 16 amino acids. The germline V gene has CDR1 SGHAT and CDR2 FQNNGV. CDR3 nucleotide sequence: TGTGCCAGCAGCTCGATAGCGGGAGGTTCCTACAATGAGCAGTTCTTC. This encodes CASSSIAGGSYNEQFF. The full variable domain, in which reference TRBV11-2 and TRBJ2-1 provide the parts outside the CDR3, is EAGVAQSPRYKIIEKRQSVAFWCNPISGHATLYWYQQILGQGPKLLIQFQNNGVVDDSQLPKDRFSAERLKGVDSTLKIQPAKLEDSAVYLCASSSIAGGSYNEQFFGPGTRLTVL.

This clone was recorded only once. V and J are TRBV5-1 and TRBJ1-3; D is unclear. V was trimmed by 5 bases and J by 0 bases, leaving 9 bases between them. The CDR3 spans 14 residues. The germline gives CDR1 SGHRS, CDR2 YFSETQ. CDR3 sequence reads: CASRKQSSGNTIYF. DNA for the CDR3: TGCGCCAGCAGGAAACAGAGCTCTGGAAACACCATATATTTT.

The J gene is TRBJ2-5, the V gene TRBV5-6, with D perhaps TRBD2 (6 bases). The germline V and J ends were trimmed by 0 bases and 5 bases, with 8 bases remaining between them. Germline V CDR1 and CDR2: SGHDT, YYEEEE. The CDR3 is 13 amino acids. In DNA, the CDR3 is TGTGCCAGCAGCTTGGAGCTAGCGGAGACCCAGTACTTC. It translates to CASSLELAETQYF.

This rearrangement joins TRBV13 to TRBJ1-1; tentatively, D is TRBD1 (6 bases). Germline CDR1 reads PRHDT; CDR2 reads FYEKMQ (reference sequence). V lost 0 bases and J lost 1, with 6 bases in between. The CDR3 has 14 residues. CDR3 amino acids: CASSLGQGNTEAFF. Here the CDR3 DNA reads TGTGCCAGCAGCTTAGGACAGGGGAACACTGAAGCTTTCTTT. Full variable domain (outside the CDR3, taken from reference TRBV13 and TRBJ1-1): AAGVIQSPRHLIKEKRETATLKCYPIPRHDTVYWYQQGPGQDPQFLISFYEKMQSDKGSIPDRFSAQQFSDYHSELNMSSLELGDSALYFCASSLGQGNTEAFFGQGTRLTVV.

The chain links TRBV25-1 to TRBJ2-6; no clear D gene. Germline V lookup: CDR1 MGHDK, CDR2 SYGVNS. This CDR3 spans 12 amino acids. Trimming removed 6 bases at V and 0 bases at J, with 0 bases between. CDR3 region: CASSSGANVLTF. The CDR3 bases are TGTGCCAGCAGCTCTGGGGCCAACGTCCTGACTTTC.

This chain links TRBV12-5 with TRBJ2-1; 9 bases agree with TRBD2. The trim removed 5 bases at V and 0 bases at J, leaving 8 bases unmatched. There are 17 residues in the CDR3. CDR1 LGHNT and CDR2 FRNRAP come from the germline V gene. As DNA, the CDR3 is TGTGCTAGTGGTGGTCGGCTAGCGGGGAGCTCCTACAATGAGCAGTTCTTC. The encoded protein is CASGGRLAGSSYNEQFF.

The rearrangement joins TRBV6-5 to TRBJ1-1, with D possibly matching TRBD1 (5 bases). This CDR3 has 15 amino acids. The germline V gene encodes CDR1 MNHEY and CDR2 SVGAGI. Trimming removed 2 bases at V and 0 bases at J, with 10 bases between. In DNA form, the CDR3 reads TGTGCCAGCAGTTACGGGGGTCCAATGAACACTGAAGCTTTCTTT. Amino acids: CASSYGGPMNTEAFF.

The chain recombines TRBV20-1 with TRBJ1-6, with a tentative D call TRBD1 (5 bases). This CDR3 has 12 amino acids. V dropped 3 bases and J dropped 14 bases, with 14 bases sitting between them. Germline assignment: CDR1 DFQATT and CDR2 SNEGSKA (reference sequence). CDR3 amino acids: CSASFQGQALHF. CDR3 bases: TGCAGTGCTAGTTTCCAGGGTCAGGCCCTCCACTTT.

V gene TRBV21-1 combines with J gene TRBJ2-7; the table's TRBD1 call for D was not verified on the DNA. TRBV21-1 is assigned pseudogene status. The length of the CDR3 is 15 residues. CDR3 DNA: TGTGCCAGCAACGAGACAGGGATCGGCTCCTACGAGCAGTACTTC. It translates to CASNETGIGSYEQYF.

The J gene is TRBJ2-5, the V gene TRBV5-5; 11 positions match TRBD2. CDR1 and CDR2 from the germline V gene are SGHKS and YYEKEE (reference sequence). This CDR3 has 16 residues. After removal of 1 base from V and 1 base from J, the junction contained 3 bases not matched to a gene. The CDR3 here is CASSLNSGGAQETQYF. DNA of the CDR3: TGTGCCAGCAGCTTGAATAGCGGGGGGGCCCAAGAGACCCAGTACTTC.

DNA of the CDR3: TGTGCCTGGAGTGTTGACAGGGGGACTGAAGCTTTCTTT. Its protein is CAWSVDRGTEAFF. This chain connects TRBV30 to TRBJ1-1, with TRBD1 matching 9 bases. The CDR3 runs 13 residues. The trim removed 0 bases at V and 5 bases at J, leaving 1 base unmatched. Germline V gene data show CDR1 as GTSNPN and CDR2 as SVGIG (reference sequence).

This rearrangement joins TRBV7-9 to TRBJ1-1; 7 nucleotides line up with TRBD1. The CDR3 is made up of 13 amino acids. Germline V lookup: CDR1 SEHNR, CDR2 FQNEAQ (reference sequence). V gave up 5 bases and J gave up 5 bases; unmatched junction bases: 5. CDR3 region: CASSTTGRTEAFF. The CDR3 nucleotides read TGTGCCAGCAGCACGACAGGGCGTACTGAAGCTTTCTTT.

To note about this clone: Other DNA sequences in this sample translate to the same CDR3. The V and J genes are TRBV5-1 and TRBJ1-1; D is uncertain. Trimming left V 7 bases short and J 1 base short, with 5 bases between. This CDR3 comprises 11 residues. Germline lookup yields CDR1 SGHRS and CDR2 YFSETQ. The CDR3 nucleotides read TGCGCCAGCCGACAGAACACTGAAGCTTTCTTT. It specifies CASRQNTEAFF.

The genes are TRBV5-6 and TRBJ1-2; 7 nucleotides agree with TRBD1. This CDR3 is 13 amino acids long. V shed 6 bases and J 2 bases; nucleotides not matched to a gene: 4. Germline CDR1 is SGHDT and CDR2 is YYEEEE. The CDR3 loop reads CASTRGWNYGYTF. The CDR3 DNA follows: TGTGCCAGCACCAGGGGGTGGAACTATGGCTACACCTTC.

The chain joins TRBV25-1 to TRBJ2-3, with a weak D call TRBD2 (5 bases). CDR1 MGHDK and CDR2 SYGVNS come from the germline V gene. V lost 3 bases, J lost 0 bases, and 10 bases lay in between. The CDR3 loop spans 15 amino acids. In DNA, the CDR3 is TGTGCCAGCAGTGAGACTTCGGGAAGCACAGATACGCAGTATTTT. It specifies CASSETSGSTDTQYF.

The CDR3: CASSDSAGELFF. The CDR3 DNA follows: TGTGCCAGCAGTGACTCGGCCGGGGAGCTGTTTTTT. This chain connects TRBV6-4 to TRBJ2-2; D gene ambiguous. Trimming stripped 0 bases from V and 6 bases from J, with 2 bases between. The CDR3 length is 12 residues. Per germline, CDR1 MRHNA and CDR2 SNTAGT.

The rearrangement uses TRBV2 and TRBJ2-2, with 7 nucleotides matching TRBD1. The germline gives CDR1 SNHLY, CDR2 FYNNEI. The V and J ends lost 6 bases and 3 bases, in that order; junction bases with no gene match: 1. The CDR3 extends over 13 amino acids. CDR3 residues: CASRGTDTGELFF. The CDR3 DNA is TGTGCCAGCAGGGGGACAGACACCGGGGAGCTGTTTTTT.

J is TRBJ1-2 and V is TRBV28, with 8 bases matching TRBD1. The V gene end was trimmed by 5 bases and the J gene end by 2 bases; junction bases not matched to a gene: 7. From germline, CDR1 is MDHEN and CDR2 SYDVKM. This CDR3 contains 15 residues. The CDR3 DNA reads TGTGCCAGCAGTCAAGGTTACAGGGGGAACTATGGCTACACCTTC. It codes for CASSQGYRGNYGYTF.

In the case of this clone: This specimen includes other DNA sequences encoding the same CDR3. The chain uses TRBV6-2 or TRBV6-3 and TRBJ1-1, with D perhaps TRBD1 (5 bases). This CDR3 has 13 residues. Germline-derived CDR1 and CDR2 are MNHEY and SVGEGT. V was pared by 2 bases and J by 3 bases, with 7 bases between. CDR3 region: CASSYQGYTEAFF. DNA of the CDR3: TGTGCCAGCAGTTACCAGGGATACACTGAAGCTTTCTTT.

This chain connects TRBV5-1 to TRBJ2-2; 7 bases are a match to TRBD1. This CDR3 has 15 residues. J gave up 1 base and V 0 bases, and 0 bases lay outside the gene matches. Germline V CDR1 and CDR2: SGHRS, YFSETQ. The CDR3 reads CASSLGTGNTGELFF. Written as DNA, the CDR3 is TGCGCCAGCAGCTTGGGGACAGGGAACACCGGGGAGCTGTTTTTT.

This chain uses TRBV10-3 with TRBJ1-6; a weak D match, TRBD1 (5 bases). V was trimmed by 0 bases and J by 7 bases, leaving 13 bases between them. The CDR3 has 16 residues. CDR1 and CDR2 from the germline V gene are ENHRY and SYGVKD. The CDR3 nucleotides read TGTGCCATCAGTGAGTCGGGGGGAGTGAGGAATTCACCCCTCCACTTT. Translating gives CAISESGGVRNSPLHF.

This clone showed up just a few times. This CDR3 reads CASSPGTGDSYTF. CDR3 in DNA: TGTGCCAGCAGCCCCGGGACAGGGGATAGCTACACCTTC. The chain is built from TRBV7-3 and TRBJ1-2; 10 nucleotides align to TRBD1. J was trimmed by 9 bases and V by 5 bases; bases with no gene match: 6. This CDR3 is 13 amino acids long. CDR1 is SGHTA, CDR2 FQGTGA, per germline.

J is TRBJ2-1 and V is TRBV19; no definite D call. Germline CDR1 reads LNHDA; CDR2 reads SQIVND (reference sequence). V lost 5 bases, J lost 4 bases, and 3 bases lay in between. This CDR3 is built from 11 residues. CDR3: CASSFYNEQFF. In nucleotides, the CDR3 is TGTGCCAGTAGTTTTTACAATGAGCAGTTCTTC. Complete variable domain (other parts from reference TRBV19 and TRBJ2-1): DGGITQSPKYLFRKEGQNVTLSCEQNLNHDAMYWYRQDPGQGLRLIYYSQIVNDFQKGDIAEGYSVSREKKESFPLTVTSAQKNPTAFYLCASSFYNEQFFGPGTRLTVL.

The chain combines TRBV4-3 with TRBJ1-1, with TRBD1 matching 10 bases. Germline values: CDR1 LGHNA, CDR2 YSLEER. The CDR3 length is 15 residues. The J segment lost 1 base and the V segment lost 5 bases, leaving 4 bases of the junction unmatched. CDR3 sequence: CASSTRTGGNTEAFF. The CDR3 DNA sequence: TGCGCCAGCAGCACCCGGACAGGGGGGAACACTGAAGCTTTCTTT.

The V and J genes are TRBV18 and TRBJ2-3; no firm D call. Germline lookup yields CDR1 KGHSH and CDR2 LQKENI. The CDR3 length is 12 residues. The V end was cut by 4 bases, the J end by 2 bases, with 4 bases between. In nucleotides, the CDR3 is TGTGCCAGCTCACAGACCACAGATACGCAGTATTTT. Translating gives CASSQTTDTQYF.

V usage is TRBV7-9 and J usage is TRBJ1-1; D not resolved. The CDR3 contains 12 residues. V lost 6 bases, J lost 0 bases, and 5 bases lay in between. CDR1 and CDR2 from the germline V gene are SEHNR and FQNEAQ (reference sequence). The CDR3 region has the DNA TGTGCCAGCAGTCAGTTGAACACTGAAGCTTTCTTT. It encodes CASSQLNTEAFF. The variable domain in full, with the rest retrieved from reference TRBV7-9 and TRBJ1-1, is DTGVSQNPRHKITKRGQNVTFRCDPISEHNRLYWYRQTLGQGPEFLTYFQNEAQLEKSRLLSDRFSAERPKGSFSTLEIQRTEQGDSAMYLCASSQLNTEAFFGQGTRLTVV.